Listed here are 11 T cell receptor beta chains from one sample, sequenced in a study of CD8 T cells in ankylosing spondylitis (TCRdb year 2017). Points the paper makes about the study in general: Blood from ankylosing spondylitis patients appeared to be characterized by a TCR beta motif made up of under ten highly homologous amino acid variants.

Their antigens are not known. Receptors were amplified or captured by 5' RACE. The sample was run on an Illumina HiSeq 2500. TCRdb trimmed public reads at Q25 via fastp, called clones via MiXCR and kept in-frame beta chains. Duplicate CDR3 protein sequences are folded into a single record with the most common DNA and genes. The sample yields fewer than 400,000 distinct CDR3 sequences; about a fifth were counted once. Of the sample, about 16% falls within the top ten clones. Sequencing used blood, either unsorted or a sorted T cell fraction (not recorded which). These receptor sequences come from a male donor with ankylosing spondylitis.

A few counts support this clonotype. The chain uses TRBV9 and TRBJ1-6; D not resolved. Germline lookup yields CDR1 SGDLS and CDR2 YYNGEE. The V end was cut by 3 bases, the J end by 8 bases, with 15 bases between. CDR3 length equals 15 residues. The CDR3 here is CASSAGSRAHSPLHF. As DNA, the CDR3 is TGTGCCAGCAGCGCCGGTTCCCGGGCTCATTCACCCCTCCACTTT.

The V call is TRBV3-1, the J call TRBJ2-3, with D possibly TRBD1 on 6 matching bases. The germline CDR1 and CDR2 sequences are LGHDT and YNNKEL (reference sequence). V lost 3 bases, J lost 4 bases, and 11 bases lay in between. The CDR3 spans 14 residues. The CDR3 is CASSHGRQADTQYF. The CDR3 nucleotides read TGTGCCAGCAGCCATGGCAGACAGGCAGATACGCAGTATTTT.

V gene TRBV5-1 combines with J gene TRBJ2-1; 11 bases match TRBD1. The germline CDR1 and CDR2 sequences are SGHRS and YFSETQ. The CDR3 contains 15 residues. J was trimmed by 15 bases and V by 2 bases; bases with no gene match: 13. The CDR3 DNA reads TGCGCCAGCAGCTTTGCCGGGACAGGGGGTTTTTTATGGTTCTTC. Protein product: CASSFAGTGGFLWFF.

This clonotype was observed a few times. This chain joins TRBV7-3 and TRBJ2-3; D possibly corresponds to TRBD2 (6 bases). V was trimmed by 1 base and J by 3 bases, leaving 17 bases between them. The CDR3 totals 17 residues. CDR1 SGHTA and CDR2 FQGTGA come from the germline V gene. As DNA, the CDR3 is TGTGCCAGCAGCTTAAGCCCCCCGGGAGAGGTTACAGATACGCAGTATTTT. Its protein is CASSLSPPGEVTDTQYF.

This clonotype was found a few times. The chain carries TRBV28 and TRBJ1-1; D call uncertain. Trimming left V 6 bases short and J 0 bases short, with 14 bases between. There are 15 residues in the CDR3. Germline assignment: CDR1 MDHEN and CDR2 SYDVKM. The CDR3 nucleotides read TGTGCCAGCAGACTGGACCCTCTCATGAACACTGAAGCTTTCTTT. This codes for CASRLDPLMNTEAFF.

There are a few counts of this clonotype. The chain employs TRBV5-5 and TRBJ2-2; 7 bases are shared with TRBD2. The CDR3 loop spans 17 amino acids. Germline CDR1 is SGHKS and CDR2 is YYEKEE (reference sequence). Trimming took 0 bases from V and 3 from J; bases not matched to a gene: 8. CDR3: CASSLGRGGRYTGELFF. The DNA of the CDR3 is TGTGCCAGCAGCTTGGGCCGGGGAGGGAGATACACCGGGGAGCTGTTTTTT. Full variable domain (missing parts from reference TRBV5-5 and TRBJ2-2): DAGVTQSPTHLIKTRGQQVTLRCSPISGHKSVSWYQQVLGQGPQFIFQYYEKEERGRGNFPDRFSARQFPNYSSELNVNALLLGDSALYLCASSLGRGGRYTGELFFGEGSRLTVL.

In this sample, this clonotype turned up a few times. The gene calls are TRBV10-3 and TRBJ2-7; D is undetermined. The CDR3 length is 14 residues. Germline loops: CDR1 ENHRY, CDR2 SYGVKD. V was clipped by 6 bases and J by 3 bases, with 15 bases between them. This CDR3 is CAIRESTENYEQYF. CDR3 in DNA: TGTGCCATCAGGGAAAGTACGGAAAACTACGAGCAGTACTTC.

V is TRBV15 and J is TRBJ1-5; 7 nucleotides match TRBD1. After removal of 3 bases from V and 3 bases from J, the junction contained 5 bases not matched to a gene. The CDR3 is made up of 15 amino acids. CDR1 and CDR2 (germline): LNHNV, YYDKDF (reference sequence). The CDR3: CATSSRQGYNQPQHF. CDR3 nucleotides: TGTGCCACCAGCAGCAGACAGGGATACAATCAGCCCCAGCATTTT.

The chain employs TRBV6-1 and TRBJ2-5, with TRBD2 matching 11 bases. The V segment lost 6 bases and the J segment 4 bases; nucleotides outside the gene matches: 7. CDR3 size: 15 residues. Germline CDR1 is MNHNS and CDR2 is SASEGT. This CDR3 is CASSRRLAGRETQYF. The CDR3 DNA is TGTGCCAGCAGCCGCCGACTAGCGGGAAGAGAGACCCAGTACTTC.

This chain links TRBV3-1 with TRBJ1-5, with D hard to call. Germline CDR1 LGHDT, CDR2 YNNKEL (reference sequence). The CDR3 loop spans 12 amino acids. Between the trimmed V and J ends, which lost 1 base and 6 bases, there was a span of 4 bases. The DNA of the CDR3 is TGTGCCAGCAGCCAAGGTGGTCAGCCCCAGCATTTT. Amino acids: CASSQGGQPQHF.

In its sample, this clonotype was seen a few times. The genes are TRBV28 and TRBJ2-3, with 10 bases that match TRBD1. The germline V gene has CDR1 MDHEN and CDR2 SYDVKM. CDR3 length: 16 amino acids. The V segment lost 5 bases and the J segment 4 bases; nucleotides outside the gene matches: 9. CDR3 in amino acids: CASSNTDRGFADTQYF. The CDR3 bases are TGTGCCAGCAGTAATACGGACAGGGGGTTCGCAGATACGCAGTATTTT.